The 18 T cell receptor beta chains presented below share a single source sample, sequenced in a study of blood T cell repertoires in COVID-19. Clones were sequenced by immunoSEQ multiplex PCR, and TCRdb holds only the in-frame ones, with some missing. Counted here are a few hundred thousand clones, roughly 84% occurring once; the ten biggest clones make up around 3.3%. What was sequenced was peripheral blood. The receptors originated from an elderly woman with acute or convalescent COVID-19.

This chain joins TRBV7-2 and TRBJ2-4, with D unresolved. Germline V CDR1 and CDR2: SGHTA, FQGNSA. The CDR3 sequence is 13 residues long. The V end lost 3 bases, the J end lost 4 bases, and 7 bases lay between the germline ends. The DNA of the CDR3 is TGTGCCAGCAGCTTTGCGGATAAAAACATTCAGTACTTC. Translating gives CASSFADKNIQYF.

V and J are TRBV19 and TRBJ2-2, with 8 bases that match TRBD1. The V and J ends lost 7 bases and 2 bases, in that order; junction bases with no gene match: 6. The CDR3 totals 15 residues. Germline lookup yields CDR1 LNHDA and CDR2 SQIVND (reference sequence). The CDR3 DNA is TGTGCCAGTACCCGGGACAGGTCAAACACCGGGGAGCTGTTTTTT. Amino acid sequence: CASTRDRSNTGELFF.

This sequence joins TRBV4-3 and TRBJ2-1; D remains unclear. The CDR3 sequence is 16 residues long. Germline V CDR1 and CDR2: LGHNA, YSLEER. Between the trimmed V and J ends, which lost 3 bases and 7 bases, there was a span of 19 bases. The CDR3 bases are TGCGCCAGCAGCCAGTCCCGCTATAGTGGTTTGAATGAGCAGTTCTTC. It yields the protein CASSQSRYSGLNEQFF.

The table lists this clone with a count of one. The CDR3 DNA follows: TGTGCCAGCAGTGAACTACGAAACTCCTACGAGCAGTACTTC. Translating it yields CASSELRNSYEQYF. The chain carries TRBV6-1 and TRBJ2-7; unclear D gene. Germline V gene data show CDR1 as MNHNS and CDR2 as SASEGT. The germline V and J ends were trimmed by 2 bases and 0 bases, with 8 bases remaining between them. The CDR3 is made up of 14 amino acids.

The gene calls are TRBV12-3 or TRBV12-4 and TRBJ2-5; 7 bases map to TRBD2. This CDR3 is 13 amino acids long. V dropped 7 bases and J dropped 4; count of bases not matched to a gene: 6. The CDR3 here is CASTHWGGETQYF. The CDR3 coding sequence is TGTGCCAGCACTCATTGGGGGGGAGAGACCCAGTACTTC.

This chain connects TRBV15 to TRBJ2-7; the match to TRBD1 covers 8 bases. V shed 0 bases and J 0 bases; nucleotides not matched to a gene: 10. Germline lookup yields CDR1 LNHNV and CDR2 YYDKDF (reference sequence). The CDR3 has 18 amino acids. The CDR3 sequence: CATSRDRGTGFSSYEQYF. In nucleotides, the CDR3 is TGTGCCACCAGCAGAGATCGTGGGACAGGCTTTAGCTCCTACGAGCAGTACTTC.

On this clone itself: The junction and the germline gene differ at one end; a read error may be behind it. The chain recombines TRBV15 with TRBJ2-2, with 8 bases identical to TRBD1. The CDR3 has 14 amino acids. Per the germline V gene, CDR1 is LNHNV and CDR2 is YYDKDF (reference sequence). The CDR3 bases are TGTGCCGCCAGCAGCCAGGGGGCGGTCGGGGAGCTGTTTTTT. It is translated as CAASSQGAVGELFF.

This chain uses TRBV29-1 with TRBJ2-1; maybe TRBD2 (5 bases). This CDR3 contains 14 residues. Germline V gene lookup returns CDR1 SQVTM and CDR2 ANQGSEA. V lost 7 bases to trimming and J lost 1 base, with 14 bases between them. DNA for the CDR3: TGCAGCGCTTATACTAGTGGATCCTACAATGAGCAGTTCTTC. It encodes CSAYTSGSYNEQFF.

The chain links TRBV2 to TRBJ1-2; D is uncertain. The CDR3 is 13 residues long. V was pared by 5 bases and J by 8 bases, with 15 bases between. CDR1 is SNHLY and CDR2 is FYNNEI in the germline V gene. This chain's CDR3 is CASSRDKFYGYTF. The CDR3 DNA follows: TGTGCCAGCAGTCGAGACAAGTTCTACGGCTACACCTTC. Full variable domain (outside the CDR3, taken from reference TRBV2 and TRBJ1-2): EPEVTQTPSHQVTQMGQEVILRCVPISNHLYFYWYRQILGQKVEFLVSFYNNEISEKSEIFDDQFSVERPDGSNFTLKIRSTKLEDSAMYFCASSRDKFYGYTFGSGTRLTVV.

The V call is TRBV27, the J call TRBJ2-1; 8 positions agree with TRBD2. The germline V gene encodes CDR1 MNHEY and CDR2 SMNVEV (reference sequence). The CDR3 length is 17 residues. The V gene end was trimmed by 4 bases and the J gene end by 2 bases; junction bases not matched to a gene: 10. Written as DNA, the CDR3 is TGTGCCAGCAGTTCCCTCGCGGGGGGCGGACCCTACAATGAGCAGTTCTTC. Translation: CASSSLAGGGPYNEQFF.

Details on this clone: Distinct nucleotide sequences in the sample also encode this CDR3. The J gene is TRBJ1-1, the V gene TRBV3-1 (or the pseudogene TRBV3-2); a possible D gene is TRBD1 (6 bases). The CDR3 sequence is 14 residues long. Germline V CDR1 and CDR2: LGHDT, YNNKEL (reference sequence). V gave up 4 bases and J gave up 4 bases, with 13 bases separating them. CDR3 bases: TGTGCCAGCAGCCCCGGGACATTCGGCACTGAAGCTTTCTTT. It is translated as CASSPGTFGTEAFF.

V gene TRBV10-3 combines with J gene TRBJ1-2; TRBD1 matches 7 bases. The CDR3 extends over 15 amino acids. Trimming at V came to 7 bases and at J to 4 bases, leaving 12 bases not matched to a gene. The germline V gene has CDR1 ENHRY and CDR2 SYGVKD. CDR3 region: CAITESPGTAYGYTF. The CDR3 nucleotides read TGTGCCATCACCGAATCACCCGGGACAGCCTATGGCTACACCTTC.

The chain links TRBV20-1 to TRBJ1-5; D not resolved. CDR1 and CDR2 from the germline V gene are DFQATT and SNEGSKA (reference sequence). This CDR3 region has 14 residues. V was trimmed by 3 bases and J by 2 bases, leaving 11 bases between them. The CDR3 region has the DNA TGCAGTGCTAGTCGTCCCGGAGGCAATCAGCCCCAGCATTTT. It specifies CSASRPGGNQPQHF.

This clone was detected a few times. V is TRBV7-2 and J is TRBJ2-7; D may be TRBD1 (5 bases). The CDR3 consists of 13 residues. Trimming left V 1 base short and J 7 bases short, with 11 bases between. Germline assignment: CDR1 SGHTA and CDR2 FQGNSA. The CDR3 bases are TGTGCCAGCAGCTTAGAGCAGGGTAGGGAGCAGTACTTC. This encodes CASSLEQGREQYF. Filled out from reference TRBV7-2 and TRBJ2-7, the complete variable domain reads GAGVSQSPSNKVTEKGKDVELRCDPISGHTALYWYRQSLGQGLEFLIYFQGNSAPDKSGLPSDRFSAERTGGSVSTLTIQRTQQEDSAVYLCASSLEQGREQYFGPGTRLTVT.

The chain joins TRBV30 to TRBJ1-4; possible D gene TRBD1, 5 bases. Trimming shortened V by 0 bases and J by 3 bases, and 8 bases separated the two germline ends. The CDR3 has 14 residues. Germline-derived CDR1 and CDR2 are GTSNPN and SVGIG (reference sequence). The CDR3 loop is CAWSVGAPNEKLFF. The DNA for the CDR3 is TGTGCCTGGAGTGTAGGGGCACCTAATGAAAAACTGTTTTTT.

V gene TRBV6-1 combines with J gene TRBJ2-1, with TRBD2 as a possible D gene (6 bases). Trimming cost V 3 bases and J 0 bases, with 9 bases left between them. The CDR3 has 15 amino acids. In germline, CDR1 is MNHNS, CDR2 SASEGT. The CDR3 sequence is CASSDAGNSYNEQFF. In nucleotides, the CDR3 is TGTGCCAGCAGTGACGCGGGAAACTCCTACAATGAGCAGTTCTTC.

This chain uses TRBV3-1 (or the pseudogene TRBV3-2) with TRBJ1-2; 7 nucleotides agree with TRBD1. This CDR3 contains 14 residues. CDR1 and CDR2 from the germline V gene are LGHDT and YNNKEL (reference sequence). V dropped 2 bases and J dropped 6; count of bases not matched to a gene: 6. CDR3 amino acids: CASSQYGTANGYTF. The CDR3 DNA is TGTGCCAGCAGCCAATACGGGACAGCGAATGGCTACACCTTC.

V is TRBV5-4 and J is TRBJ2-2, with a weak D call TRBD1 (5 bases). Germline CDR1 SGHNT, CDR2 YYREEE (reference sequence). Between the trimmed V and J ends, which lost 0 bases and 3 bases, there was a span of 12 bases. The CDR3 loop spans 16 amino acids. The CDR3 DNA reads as TGTGCCAGCAGCTTGGCACAGGAAAGGGACACCGGGGAGCTGTTTTTT. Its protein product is CASSLAQERDTGELFF.